This record concerns one TCR beta chain sequence. Assay: immunoSEQ multiplex PCR; the TCRdb copy retains only in-frame clones and omits some. The repertoire has some 160,000 clones, 85% to 95% of them found once; the top ten carry 0.9%. Germline V gene lookup returns CDR1 MDHEN and CDR2 SYDVKM. The CDR3 is 12 residues long. Trimming removed 6 bases from V and 11 bases from J; junction bases left unmatched: 7. The source of the sample is a study of T cell responses to AZD1222 COVID-19 vaccine. This material consisted of peripheral blood, taken on day 0 of AZD1222 vaccination. The chain employs TRBV28 and TRBJ1-1; TRBD1 matches at 9 bases. This clonotype was sampled from an adult in good health. The DNA for the CDR3 is TGTGCCAGCAGCTTAGGACAGGGGCGGGCTTTCTTT. Translating gives CASSLGQGRAFF.